Listed below are T cell receptor beta chains from one sample, sequenced in a study of blood T cell repertoires in COVID-19. Data came from immunoSEQ multiplex PCR; TCRdb stores just in-frame clones and leaves some out. The repertoire consists of about 140,000 clones, with just over 85% occurring once and the leading ten covering over 1.5%. The sequencing input was peripheral blood. The source is a woman aged 55 to 70 with acute or convalescent COVID-19. Both conserved end residues are part of each CDR3. A D gene is named only where the DNA matches it firmly. The listing skips clone size in some rows; elsewhere it reads once, few, many or a size class.

D: .; J: TRBJ2-1; V: TRBV6-5; size: .; DNA: TGTGCCAGCAGTCACCGACAGGTTCTGTCAAATGAGCAGTTCTTC; CDR3: CASSHRQVLSNEQFF
D: TRBD1; J: TRBJ1-1; V: TRBV30; size: .; DNA: TGTGCCTGGGGGACAGGGATGAACACTGAAGCTTTCTTT; CDR3: CAWGTGMNTEAFF
D: TRBD1; J: TRBJ2-2; V: TRBV18; size: once; DNA: TGTGCCAGCTCACCGAGGGACAGCACCACCGGGGAGCTGTTTTTT; CDR3: CASSPRDSTTGELFF
D: TRBD2; J: TRBJ2-7; V: TRBV2; size: once; DNA: TGTGCCAGCAGTCCAACTAGCGGGGGGGTTTACGAGCAGTACTTC; CDR3: CASSPTSGGVYEQYF
D: .; J: TRBJ1-2; V: TRBV6-2/TRBV6-3; size: .; DNA: TGTGCCAGCAGTTCTCAACATTTTAACTATGGCTACACCTTC; CDR3: CASSSQHFNYGYTF
D: .; J: TRBJ1-3; V: TRBV5-1; size: .; DNA: TGCGCCAGCAGCGGTACAGACGGAAACACCATATATTTT; CDR3: CASSGTDGNTIYF
D: TRBD1; J: TRBJ1-1; V: TRBV2; size: .; DNA: TGTGCCAGCAGTACGACAGGGAGAAACACTGAAGCTTTCTTT; CDR3: CASSTTGRNTEAFF
D: .; J: TRBJ2-2; V: TRBV5-8; size: .; DNA: TGTGCCAGCAGCTTGGGGCCGGACAGAGTCTACACCGGGGAGCTGTTTTTT; CDR3: CASSLGPDRVYTGELFF
D: TRBD1; J: TRBJ2-5; V: TRBV5-8; size: .; DNA: TGTGCCAGCAGCCAGGGACAGGGGGGGGAGACCCAGTACTTC; CDR3: CASSQGQGGETQYF
D: TRBD1; J: TRBJ2-1; V: TRBV15; size: .; DNA: TGTGCCACCAGCTACGACAGGGGTGTTTTGGATGAGCAGTTCTTC; CDR3: CATSYDRGVLDEQFF
D: .; J: TRBJ1-4; V: TRBV15; size: .; DNA: TGTGCCACCAGTAAGCCCGGGGGACTCTCTAATGAAAAACTGTTTTTT; CDR3: CATSKPGGLSNEKLFF
D: .; J: TRBJ2-7; V: TRBV19; size: .; DNA: TGTGCCAGTAGTCCAGGGGTCGGCCGATACGAGCAGTACTTC; CDR3: CASSPGVGRYEQYF
D: TRBD1; J: TRBJ1-3; V: TRBV15; size: .; DNA: TGTGCCACCAGCAGGCCGACCGGGACAGGGGGAAAGGGAGGTGGAAACACCATATATTTT; CDR3: CATSRPTGTGGKGGGNTIYF
D: .; J: TRBJ1-6; V: TRBV6-5; size: .; DNA: TGTGCCAGCAGTTACGCGTCCTATAATTCACCCCTCCACTTT; CDR3: CASSYASYNSPLHF
D: TRBD1; J: TRBJ1-4; V: TRBV5-6; size: .; DNA: TGTGCCAGCAGCCAGACAGGGGTGGAAAAACTGTTTTTT; CDR3: CASSQTGVEKLFF
D: .; J: TRBJ2-1; V: TRBV19; size: .; DNA: TGTGCCAGTAGTCCCAAGGGACTTCCCCAGCAGTTCTTC; CDR3: CASSPKGLPQQFF
D: TRBD2; J: TRBJ2-1; V: TRBV12-5; size: .; DNA: TGTGCTAGTGGTTTGACCTTAGCGGGGCATGAGCAGTTCTTC; CDR3: CASGLTLAGHEQFF
D: .; J: TRBJ1-5; V: TRBV21-1; size: few; DNA: TGTGCCAGCAGCAAAAAGACAGGGGAAGGACAGCCCCAGCATTTT; CDR3: CASSKKTGEGQPQHF
D: TRBD1; J: TRBJ2-5; V: TRBV2; size: .; DNA: TGTGCCAGCAGCCCGGTCCCTGGGACAGGGGGCGAGACCCAGTACTTC; CDR3: CASSPVPGTGGETQYF
D: .; J: TRBJ2-7; V: TRBV7-9; size: once; DNA: TGTGCCAGCAGTTATAGCGACTGGGAGCAGTACTTC; CDR3: CASSYSDWEQYF
D: TRBD2; J: TRBJ2-3; V: TRBV6-4; size: .; DNA: TGTGCCAGCAGTCCGGGACTAAGCACAGATACGCAGTATTTT; CDR3: CASSPGLSTDTQYF
D: TRBD1; J: TRBJ2-3; V: TRBV6-2/TRBV6-3; size: .; DNA: TGTGCCAGCAGCTGGACAGGAAGTAGCACAGATACGCAGTATTTT; CDR3: CASSWTGSSTDTQYF
D: TRBD1; J: TRBJ2-2; V: TRBV7-3; size: once; DNA: TGTGCCAGCAGCTCCCTACCCCACGGCAGGGGGACCGGGGAGCTGTTTTTT; CDR3: CASSSLPHGRGTGELFF
D: .; J: TRBJ2-2; V: TRBV6-2/TRBV6-3; size: few; DNA: TGTGCCAGCAGTTACCCGGGGGACGGGGAGCTGTTTTTT; CDR3: CASSYPGDGELFF
D: .; J: TRBJ1-1; V: TRBV10-3; size: .; DNA: TGTGCCATCAGCGACCCCATCCCAGGGGCCACTGAAGCTTTCTTT; CDR3: CAISDPIPGATEAFF
D: .; J: TRBJ1-5; V: TRBV11-1; size: .; DNA: TGTGCCAGCAGCTTAGACAGGAATCAGCCCCAGCATTTT; CDR3: CASSLDRNQPQHF
D: .; J: TRBJ2-2; V: TRBV7-9; size: .; DNA: TGTGCCAGCAGCTTTGGGGGAGGACTCACCGGGGAGCTGTTTTTT; CDR3: CASSFGGGLTGELFF
D: .; J: TRBJ1-6; V: TRBV5-4; size: .; DNA: TGTGCCAGCAGCTTGAAGCAGGGTGGAAATTCACCCCTCCACTTT; CDR3: CASSLKQGGNSPLHF
D: TRBD1; J: TRBJ1-2; V: TRBV10-3; size: once; DNA: TGTGCCATCAGTGTACAGGGGGCCAGCCACGGCTACACCTTC; CDR3: CAISVQGASHGYTF
D: .; J: TRBJ1-2; V: TRBV2; size: .; DNA: TGTGCCAGCGGGAGTGTGTCCCTCTATGGCTACACCTTC; CDR3: CASGSVSLYGYTF
D: TRBD2; J: TRBJ2-1; V: TRBV7-2; size: .; DNA: TGTGCCAGCAGCTCCTCCTCAGGACTAGCGGGGGGGGAGCAGTTCTTC; CDR3: CASSSSSGLAGGEQFF
D: TRBD1; J: TRBJ1-1; V: TRBV6-6; size: .; DNA: TGTGCCAGCAGTTACTCCTCCCGACAGGGAGGTTTCTTT; CDR3: CASSYSSRQGGFF
D: TRBD1; J: TRBJ1-1; V: TRBV30; size: .; DNA: TGTGCCTTACAGGGGGCGTCGGACACTGAAGCTTTCTTT; CDR3: CALQGASDTEAFF
D: TRBD1; J: TRBJ1-2; V: TRBV23-1; size: .; DNA: TGCGCCAGCAGTCAGCCCCTGACAGGGTTCTATGGCTACACCTTC; CDR3: CASSQPLTGFYGYTF
D: TRBD1; J: TRBJ2-7; V: TRBV18; size: few; DNA: TGTGCCAGCTCACTGGACAGGGGTCGGCAGTACTTC; CDR3: CASSLDRGRQYF
D: .; J: TRBJ1-3; V: TRBV5-1; size: few; DNA: TGCGCCAGCAGAACAGGGACCTCTGGAAACACCATATATTTT; CDR3: CASRTGTSGNTIYF
D: .; J: TRBJ1-1; V: TRBV9; size: .; DNA: TGTGCCAGCAGCGTTTCGGGACAGAACACTGAAGCTTTCTTT; CDR3: CASSVSGQNTEAFF
D: TRBD2; J: TRBJ2-2; V: TRBV7-2; size: .; DNA: TGTGCCAGCAGACGACCCTCACTAGCGGGGGGAGACACCGGGGAGCTGTTTTTT; CDR3: CASRRPSLAGGDTGELFF
D: .; J: TRBJ1-1; V: TRBV11-1; size: few; DNA: TGTGCCAGCAGCTTAGATCGGGGGGGGACTGAAGCTTTCTTT; CDR3: CASSLDRGGTEAFF
D: .; J: TRBJ1-1; V: TRBV28; size: .; DNA: TGTGCCAGCAGTTGGAGGAGAGATGAAGCTTTCTTT; CDR3: CASSWRRDEAFF
D: TRBD2; J: TRBJ2-7; V: TRBV28; size: .; DNA: TGTGCCAGCAGTTCCCCCACTAGCGGGGGCAAAAGGTACGAGCAGTACTTC; CDR3: CASSSPTSGGKRYEQYF
D: .; J: TRBJ1-5; V: TRBV28; size: .; DNA: TGTGCCAGCACCCGGGCGGGGGGTGCTTCCAATCAGCCCCAGCATTTT; CDR3: CASTRAGGASNQPQHF
D: TRBD2; J: TRBJ2-1; V: TRBV9; size: .; DNA: TGTGCCAGCAGCTCAGGACTAGCGGTAGAAAATGAGCAGTTCTTC; CDR3: CASSSGLAVENEQFF
D: .; J: TRBJ1-1; V: TRBV6-2/TRBV6-3; size: .; DNA: TGTGCCAGCAGTCGACGAGAGGCCACTGAAGCTTTCTTT; CDR3: CASSRREATEAFF
D: .; J: TRBJ1-3; V: TRBV13; size: once; DNA: TGTGCCAGCAGCTCCCCCTCCCATAGCTCTGGAAACACCATATATTTT; CDR3: CASSSPSHSSGNTIYF
D: .; J: TRBJ2-7; V: TRBV15; size: .; DNA: TGTGCCACCAGCAGACAAAGGGGATTTGGGCAGTACTTC; CDR3: CATSRQRGFGQYF
D: TRBD1; J: TRBJ1-5; V: TRBV7-2; size: .; DNA: TGTGCCAGCAGAAAGGACAGGGACCCCAATCAGCCCCAGCATTTT; CDR3: CASRKDRDPNQPQHF
D: TRBD2; J: TRBJ2-2; V: TRBV6-2/TRBV6-3; size: .; DNA: TGTGCCAGCAGTTACTCCTGGGGACTAGCCAGGGTGGCCGGGGAGCTGTTTTTT; CDR3: CASSYSWGLARVAGELFF